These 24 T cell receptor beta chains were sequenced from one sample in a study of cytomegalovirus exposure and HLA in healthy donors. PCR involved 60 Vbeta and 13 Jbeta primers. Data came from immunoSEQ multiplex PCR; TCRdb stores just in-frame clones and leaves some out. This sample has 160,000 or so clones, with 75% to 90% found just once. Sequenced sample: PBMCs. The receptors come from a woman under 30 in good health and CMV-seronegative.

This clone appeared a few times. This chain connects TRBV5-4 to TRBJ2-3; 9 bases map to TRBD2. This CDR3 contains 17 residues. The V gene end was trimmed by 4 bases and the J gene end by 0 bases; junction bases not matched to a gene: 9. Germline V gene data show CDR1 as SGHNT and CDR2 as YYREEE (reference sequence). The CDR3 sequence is CASSPGLAGTSTDTQYF. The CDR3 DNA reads TGTGCCAGCAGCCCCGGCCTAGCGGGGACTAGCACAGATACGCAGTATTTT.

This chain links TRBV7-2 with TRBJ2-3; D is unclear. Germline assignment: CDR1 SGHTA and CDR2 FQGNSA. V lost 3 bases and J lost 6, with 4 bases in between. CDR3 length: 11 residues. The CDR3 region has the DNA TGTGCCAGCAGCTTCTACGATACGCAGTATTTT. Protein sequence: CASSFYDTQYF.

CDR3 bases: TGTGCCAGCAGCTTAGTCAGGGTGGACAGCAATCAGCCCCAGCATTTT. It is translated as CASSLVRVDSNQPQHF. The rearrangement joins TRBV7-8 to TRBJ1-5, with D perhaps matching TRBD1 (5 bases). Deletions cut 1 base from V and 1 base from J, with 11 bases between. This CDR3 region has 16 residues. Germline CDR1 is SGHVS and CDR2 is FQNEAQ.

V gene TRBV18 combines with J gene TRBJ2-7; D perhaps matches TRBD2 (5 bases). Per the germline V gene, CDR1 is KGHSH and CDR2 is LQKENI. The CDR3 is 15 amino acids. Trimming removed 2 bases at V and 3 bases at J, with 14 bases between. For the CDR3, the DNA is TGTGCCAGCTCACCAAACGGGGATTCACTCTACGAGCAGTACTTC. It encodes CASSPNGDSLYEQYF. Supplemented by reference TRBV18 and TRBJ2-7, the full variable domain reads NAGVMQNPRHLVRRRGQEARLRCSPMKGHSHVYWYRQLPEEGLKFMVYLQKENIIDESGMPKERFSAEFPKEGPSILRIQQVVRGDSAAYFCASSPNGDSLYEQYFGPGTRLTVT.

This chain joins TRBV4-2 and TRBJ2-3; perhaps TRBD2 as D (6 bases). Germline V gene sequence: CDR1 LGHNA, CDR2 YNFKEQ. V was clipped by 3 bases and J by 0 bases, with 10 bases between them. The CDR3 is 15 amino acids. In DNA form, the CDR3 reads TGTGCCAGCAGCCAGGGGGGAACTAGCACAGATACGCAGTATTTT. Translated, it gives CASSQGGTSTDTQYF.

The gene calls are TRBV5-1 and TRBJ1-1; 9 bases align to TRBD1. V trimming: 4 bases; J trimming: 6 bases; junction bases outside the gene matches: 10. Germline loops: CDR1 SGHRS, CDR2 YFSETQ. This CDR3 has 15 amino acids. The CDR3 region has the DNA TGCGCCAGCAGCCCGAGGACAGGGGACCTCCCTGAAGCTTTCTTT. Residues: CASSPRTGDLPEAFF. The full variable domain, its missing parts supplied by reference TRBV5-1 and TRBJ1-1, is KAGVTQTPRYLIKTRGQQVTLSCSPISGHRSVSWYQQTPGQGLQFLFEYFSETQRNKGNFPGRFSGRQFSNSRSEMNVSTLELGDSALYLCASSPRTGDLPEAFFGQGTRLTVV.

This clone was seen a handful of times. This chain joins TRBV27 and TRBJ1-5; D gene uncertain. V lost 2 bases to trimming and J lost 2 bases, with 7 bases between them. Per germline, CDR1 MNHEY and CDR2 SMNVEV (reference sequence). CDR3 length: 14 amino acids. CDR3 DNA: TGTGCCAGCAGTTTAAGGGAGCGCAATCAGCCCCAGCATTTT. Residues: CASSLRERNQPQHF.

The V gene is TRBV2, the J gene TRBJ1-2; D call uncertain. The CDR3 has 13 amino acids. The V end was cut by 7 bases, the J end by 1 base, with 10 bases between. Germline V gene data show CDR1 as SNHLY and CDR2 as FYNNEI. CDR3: CASTLTNNYGYTF. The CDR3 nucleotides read TGTGCCAGCACCCTGACAAATAACTATGGCTACACCTTC.

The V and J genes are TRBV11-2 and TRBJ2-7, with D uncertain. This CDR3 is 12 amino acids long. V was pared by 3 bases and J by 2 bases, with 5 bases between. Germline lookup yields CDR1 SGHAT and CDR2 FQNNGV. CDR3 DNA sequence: TGTGCCAGCAGCTTCAGGCCCTACGAGCAGTACTTC. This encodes CASSFRPYEQYF.

CDR3 loop: CAIRSPTNTDTQYF. The CDR3, as DNA: TGTGCCATCAGAAGCCCCACGAACACAGATACGCAGTATTTT. This chain joins TRBV10-3 and TRBJ2-3; D not resolved. The germline V and J ends were trimmed by 6 bases and 2 bases, with 12 bases remaining between them. The germline gives CDR1 ENHRY, CDR2 SYGVKD. The CDR3 loop spans 14 amino acids.

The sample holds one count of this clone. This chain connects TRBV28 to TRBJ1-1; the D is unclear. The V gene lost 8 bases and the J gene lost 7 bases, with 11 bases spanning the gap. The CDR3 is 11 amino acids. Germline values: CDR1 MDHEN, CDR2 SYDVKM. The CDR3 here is CASSEGGEAFF. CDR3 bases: TGTGCCAGCTCCGAAGGCGGTGAAGCTTTCTTT.

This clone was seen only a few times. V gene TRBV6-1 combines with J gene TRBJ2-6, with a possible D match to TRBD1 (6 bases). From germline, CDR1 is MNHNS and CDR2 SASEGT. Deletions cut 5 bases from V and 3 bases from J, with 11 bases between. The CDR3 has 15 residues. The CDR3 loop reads CASSPNRDGANVLTF. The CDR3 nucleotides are TGTGCCAGCAGTCCCAACAGGGATGGGGCCAACGTCCTGACTTTC.

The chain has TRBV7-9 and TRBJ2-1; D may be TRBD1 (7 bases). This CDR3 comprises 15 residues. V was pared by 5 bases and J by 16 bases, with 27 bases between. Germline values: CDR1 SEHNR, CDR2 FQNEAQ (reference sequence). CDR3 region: CASSTSPGGSGVHFF. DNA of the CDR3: TGTGCCAGCAGCACTAGCCCAGGGGGTTCAGGGGTTCACTTCTTC.

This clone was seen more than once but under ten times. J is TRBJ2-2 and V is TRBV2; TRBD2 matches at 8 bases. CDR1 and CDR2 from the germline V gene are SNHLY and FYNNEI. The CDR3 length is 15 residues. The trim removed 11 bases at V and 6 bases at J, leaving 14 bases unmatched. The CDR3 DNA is TGTGCCGTCATAAAGGATAGCGGGAAGCCCGGGGAGCTGTTTTTT. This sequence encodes CAVIKDSGKPGELFF.

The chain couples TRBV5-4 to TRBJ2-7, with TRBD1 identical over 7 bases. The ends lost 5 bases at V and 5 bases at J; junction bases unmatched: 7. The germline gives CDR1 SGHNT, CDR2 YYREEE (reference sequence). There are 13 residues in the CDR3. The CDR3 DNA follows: TGTGCCAGCAGAGGGGGCGGCGGAAACGAGCAGTACTTC. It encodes CASRGGGGNEQYF.

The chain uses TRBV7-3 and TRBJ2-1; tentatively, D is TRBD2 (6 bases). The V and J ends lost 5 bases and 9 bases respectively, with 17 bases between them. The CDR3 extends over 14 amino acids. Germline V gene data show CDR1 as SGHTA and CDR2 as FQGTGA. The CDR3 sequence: CASSTGGAAAEQFF. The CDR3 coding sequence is TGTGCCAGCAGCACCGGAGGGGCGGCGGCTGAGCAGTTCTTC.

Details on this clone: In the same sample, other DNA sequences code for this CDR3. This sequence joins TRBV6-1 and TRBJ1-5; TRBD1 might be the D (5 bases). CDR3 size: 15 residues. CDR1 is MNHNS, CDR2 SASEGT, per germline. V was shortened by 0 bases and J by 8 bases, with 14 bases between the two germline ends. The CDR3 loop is CASSEANWGVEPQHF. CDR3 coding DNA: TGTGCCAGCAGTGAAGCGAACTGGGGGGTGGAGCCCCAGCATTTT.

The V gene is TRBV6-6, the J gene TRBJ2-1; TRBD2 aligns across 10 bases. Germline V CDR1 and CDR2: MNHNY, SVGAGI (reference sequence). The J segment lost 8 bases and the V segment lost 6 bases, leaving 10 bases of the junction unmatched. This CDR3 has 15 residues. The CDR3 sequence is CASSPLAGALDEQFF. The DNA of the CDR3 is TGTGCCAGCAGCCCCCTAGCGGGGGCGTTGGATGAGCAGTTCTTC.

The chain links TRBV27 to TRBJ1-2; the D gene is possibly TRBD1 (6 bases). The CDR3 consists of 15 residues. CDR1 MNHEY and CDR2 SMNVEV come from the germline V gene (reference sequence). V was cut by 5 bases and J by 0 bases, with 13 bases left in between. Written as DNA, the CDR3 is TGTGCCAGCAGTCCGGACAGAATCACTAACTATGGCTACACCTTC. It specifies CASSPDRITNYGYTF.

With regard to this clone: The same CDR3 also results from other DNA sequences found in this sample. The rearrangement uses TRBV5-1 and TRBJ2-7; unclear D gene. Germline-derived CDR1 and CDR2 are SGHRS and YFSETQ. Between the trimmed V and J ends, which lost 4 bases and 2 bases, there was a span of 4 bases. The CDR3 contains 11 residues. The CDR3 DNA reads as TGCGCCAGCAGCAGCGCCTACGAGCAGTACTTC. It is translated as CASSSAYEQYF.

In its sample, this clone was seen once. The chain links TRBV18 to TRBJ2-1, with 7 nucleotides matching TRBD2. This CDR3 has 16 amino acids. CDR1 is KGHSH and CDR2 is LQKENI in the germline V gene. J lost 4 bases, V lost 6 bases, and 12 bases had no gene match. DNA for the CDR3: TGTGCCAGCTCGCGCCTAACTAGCGATCGATACAATGAGCAGTTCTTC. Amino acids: CASSRLTSDRYNEQFF.

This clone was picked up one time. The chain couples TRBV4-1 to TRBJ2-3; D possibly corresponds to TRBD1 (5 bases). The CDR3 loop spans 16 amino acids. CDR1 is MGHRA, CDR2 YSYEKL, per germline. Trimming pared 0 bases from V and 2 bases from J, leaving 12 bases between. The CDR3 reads CASSQEVGRVTDTQYF. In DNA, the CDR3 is TGCGCCAGCAGCCAAGAAGTAGGCAGGGTCACAGATACGCAGTATTTT.

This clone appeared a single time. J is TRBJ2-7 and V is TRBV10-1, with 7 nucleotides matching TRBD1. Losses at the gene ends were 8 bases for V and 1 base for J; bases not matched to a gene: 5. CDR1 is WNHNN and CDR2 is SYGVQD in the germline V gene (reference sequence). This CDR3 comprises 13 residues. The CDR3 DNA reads TGCGCCAGCTCTAGGGGGCAGTCCTACGAGCAGTACTTC. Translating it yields CASSRGQSYEQYF.

The CDR3, as DNA: TGTGCCAGCGGTGAGTTACCTACCAAGTACACCTTC. Encoded protein: CASGELPTKYTF. The gene calls are TRBV6-5 and TRBJ1-2; D gene ambiguous. The CDR3 runs to 12 residues. V lost 8 bases and J lost 11, with 18 bases in between. Germline V CDR1 and CDR2: MNHEY, SVGAGI.